Listed here are 22 T cell receptor beta chains from one sample, sequenced in a study of metastatic and nonmetastatic thyroid tumors. TCRdb re-called clones from the PCR reads using MiXCR. In the table there are over 20,000 clones, about 30% of which are singletons. Prior to thyroid surgery, none of the patients had received any treatment. The sequenced sample was blood. The receptors originated from a female donor with papillary thyroid cancer or a benign thyroid nodule (not recorded which). Some clones in this sample may be carry-over from other donors' samples.

By share, this clone ranks as medium-sized. The chain is built from TRBV5-1 and TRBJ1-5, with D perhaps matching TRBD1 (5 bases). V was clipped by 0 bases and J by 2 bases, with 9 bases between them. This CDR3 spans 15 amino acids. Germline V gene lookup returns CDR1 SGHRS and CDR2 YFSETQ. The CDR3 DNA reads as TGCGCCAGCAGCTTGGCCGGGGGAGGCAATCAGCCCCAGCATTTT. Its protein product is CASSLAGGGNQPQHF.

This clone was recorded many times. The chain joins TRBV28 to TRBJ1-5; 7 bases line up with TRBD1. Germline lookup yields CDR1 MDHEN and CDR2 SYDVKM. V was clipped by 2 bases and J by 0 bases; unmatched bases: 4. CDR3 length: 16 amino acids. The CDR3 is CASSLPGQYSNQPQHF. As DNA, the CDR3 is TGTGCCAGCAGTTTACCGGGACAGTATAGCAATCAGCCCCAGCATTTT.

The chain combines TRBV24-1 with TRBJ2-3; 9 bases agree with TRBD1. The CDR3 is 13 residues long. V trimming: 7 bases; J trimming: 6 bases; junction bases outside the gene matches: 4. Germline lookup yields CDR1 KGHDR and CDR2 SFDVKD. In DNA form, the CDR3 reads TGTGCCACCAGACAGGGGGCACGGGATACGCAGTATTTT. Translation gives CATRQGARDTQYF.

This clone has ten or more counts. V gene TRBV2 combines with J gene TRBJ2-5; 9 bases map to TRBD2. Germline V gene sequence: CDR1 SNHLY, CDR2 FYNNEI. Losses at the gene ends were 0 bases for V and 4 bases for J; bases not matched to a gene: 9. The CDR3 is 17 amino acids. CDR3 protein: CASSEALLAGSGETQYF. CDR3 in DNA: TGTGCCAGCAGTGAAGCGCTTCTAGCGGGGAGCGGAGAGACCCAGTACTTC.

The chain uses TRBV30 and TRBJ1-6; the D is unclear. Germline loops: CDR1 GTSNPN, CDR2 SVGIG (reference sequence). CDR3 size: 13 residues. V gave up 5 bases and J gave up 2 bases, with 7 bases separating them. This CDR3 reads CAWGRAYNSPLHF. The CDR3 region has the DNA TGTGCCTGGGGTAGGGCCTATAATTCACCCCTCCACTTT.

This clone is medium-sized. The genes are TRBV5-5 and TRBJ2-5; possible D gene TRBD1, 5 bases. The germline gives CDR1 SGHKS, CDR2 YYEKEE (reference sequence). This CDR3 has 14 residues. The V end lost 0 bases, the J end lost 3 bases, and 9 bases lay between the germline ends. CDR3 DNA sequence: TGTGCCAGCAGCTTGGAGTCAGGGAAAGAGACCCAGTACTTC. This gives the protein CASSLESGKETQYF.

The table lists this clone with a few counts. The chain's CDR3 is CASSWDRVRTEAFF. In DNA form, the CDR3 reads TGTGCCAGCAGCTGGGACAGGGTAAGGACTGAAGCTTTCTTT. The V gene is TRBV5-6, the J gene TRBJ1-1; 9 bases agree with TRBD1. Germline CDR1 SGHDT, CDR2 YYEEEE. The CDR3 consists of 14 residues. V lost 3 bases, J lost 5 bases, and 5 bases stayed unmatched.

This clone was found a few times. The V and J genes are TRBV28 and TRBJ2-7; perhaps TRBD1 as D (6 bases). Germline CDR1 and CDR2: MDHEN and SYDVKM. The CDR3 is 13 residues long. Deletions cut 7 bases from V and 3 bases from J, with 13 bases between. In DNA, the CDR3 is TGTGCCAGCACTAGGGGGATACTCTACGAGCAGTACTTC. Residues: CASTRGILYEQYF.

The chain is built from TRBV11-2 and TRBJ2-7; D is perhaps TRBD1 (5 bases). This CDR3 has 14 residues. V gave up 4 bases and J gave up 5 bases, with 15 bases separating them. Germline V CDR1 and CDR2: SGHAT, FQNNGV. The DNA for the CDR3 is TGTGCCAGCAGCTCCCAGGGTACCCTAGACGAGCAGTACTTC. Protein product: CASSSQGTLDEQYF.

This clone was recorded at least ten times. For the CDR3, the DNA is TGCGCCAGCAGCTTAGACAGGGGTAGCAATCAGCCCCAGCATTTT. Its translation is CASSLDRGSNQPQHF. The V and J genes are TRBV5-1 and TRBJ1-5, with 8 nucleotides matching TRBD1. The CDR3 sequence is 15 residues long. V was clipped by 2 bases and J by 0 bases; unmatched bases: 1. Germline loops: CDR1 SGHRS, CDR2 YFSETQ.

This clone has ten or more counts. The rearrangement uses TRBV6-1 and TRBJ1-6, with 8 nucleotides matching TRBD1. The ends lost 6 bases at V and 7 bases at J; junction bases unmatched: 2. CDR3 length: 13 amino acids. Germline-derived CDR1 and CDR2 are MNHNS and SASEGT. The CDR3 DNA sequence: TGTGCCAGCAGGGACAGGGAAAATTCACCCCTCCACTTT. Translation: CASRDRENSPLHF.

There are many counts of this clone. V and J are TRBV9 and TRBJ2-3, with 13 bases identical to TRBD2. Germline V gene lookup returns CDR1 SGDLS and CDR2 YYNGEE. CDR3 length equals 17 residues. V gave up 0 bases and J gave up 1 base; unmatched junction bases: 2. This chain's CDR3 is CASSVGLAGGGTDTQYF. Here the CDR3 DNA reads TGTGCCAGCAGCGTAGGACTAGCGGGGGGCGGCACAGATACGCAGTATTTT.

This clone qualifies as medium-sized. V usage is TRBV7-2 and J usage is TRBJ2-3; the D gene could be TRBD1 or TRBD2 (5 bases each). Between the trimmed V and J ends, which lost 5 bases and 4 bases, there was a span of 22 bases. In germline, CDR1 is SGHTA, CDR2 FQGNSA. CDR3 size: 17 residues. CDR3 DNA sequence: TGTGCCAGCAGCCCGAATCGGTGGGAGAGGGGAGCAGATACGCAGTATTTT. Its protein product is CASSPNRWERGADTQYF.

This chain connects TRBV5-1 to TRBJ1-2; 10 bases fit TRBD1. CDR1 and CDR2 (germline): SGHRS, YFSETQ. This CDR3 has 14 residues. The trim removed 1 base at V and 6 bases at J, leaving 3 bases unmatched. The CDR3 nucleotides are TGCGCCAGCAGCTTGATGACAGGGGGCGATGGCTACACCTTC. Protein sequence: CASSLMTGGDGYTF.

This clone was observed at least ten times. The chain couples TRBV30 to TRBJ2-7, with 8 bases lining up with TRBD2. Germline-derived CDR1 and CDR2 are GTSNPN and SVGIG (reference sequence). CDR3 length: 13 residues. Losses at the gene ends were 5 bases for V and 5 bases for J; bases not matched to a gene: 8. CDR3 residues: CAWAAGGLDEQYF. The CDR3 region has the DNA TGTGCCTGGGCCGCGGGGGGTTTGGACGAGCAGTACTTC.

This clone is categorized as medium-sized. V and J are TRBV20-1 and TRBJ1-5; D not resolved. The length of the CDR3 is 16 residues. V shed 6 bases and J shed 0 bases, with 18 bases lying between them. CDR1 is DFQATT, CDR2 SNEGSKA, per germline (reference sequence). This chain's CDR3 is CSAQRQQRYSNQPQHF. The CDR3 coding sequence is TGCAGTGCCCAGAGGCAGCAGAGGTATAGCAATCAGCCCCAGCATTTT.

The rearrangement uses TRBV7-3 and TRBJ1-1; possibly TRBD1 for D (5 bases). CDR3 length: 16 amino acids. Trimming pared 3 bases from V and 0 bases from J, leaving 14 bases between. The germline V gene encodes CDR1 SGHTA and CDR2 FQGTGA. The CDR3 DNA reads as TGTGCCAGCAGCTTCCGGGGGAGGGAGTTGAACACTGAAGCTTTCTTT. This sequence encodes CASSFRGRELNTEAFF.

This clone appeared many times. J is TRBJ1-2 and V is TRBV6-2 or TRBV6-3, with D possibly being TRBD1 (6 bases). Deletions cut 2 bases from V and 3 bases from J, with 16 bases between. Germline CDR1 MNHEY, CDR2 SVGEGT. The CDR3 has 16 amino acids. CDR3 sequence: CASSYRDRRLHYGYTF. CDR3 in DNA: TGTGCCAGCAGTTACCGTGACAGGAGACTCCACTATGGCTACACCTTC.

V and J are TRBV4-2 and TRBJ2-7, with 7 positions matching TRBD2. Trimming took 2 bases from V and 5 from J; bases not matched to a gene: 9. The CDR3 extends over 15 amino acids. CDR1 and CDR2 (germline): LGHNA, YNFKEQ. This chain's CDR3 is CASSQSGVSSNEQYF. As DNA, the CDR3 is TGTGCCAGCAGCCAAAGCGGGGTTAGTTCCAACGAGCAGTACTTC.

This clone was picked up many times. The chain is built from TRBV6-1 and TRBJ1-2; weak D call: TRBD1 (5 bases). The CDR3 has 14 residues. From germline, CDR1 is MNHNS and CDR2 SASEGT. V was pared by 6 bases and J by 4 bases, with 15 bases between. CDR3: CASRSEAGPYGYTF. The DNA of the CDR3 is TGTGCCAGCAGGTCTGAGGCAGGGCCCTATGGCTACACCTTC.

By share, this clone counts as medium-sized. The rearrangement links TRBV11-2 to TRBJ2-2, with a weak D call TRBD2 (6 bases). Germline V gene lookup returns CDR1 SGHAT and CDR2 FQNNGV. V gave up 1 base and J gave up 5 bases, with 14 bases separating them. The CDR3 has 16 residues. CDR3 in DNA: TGTGCCAGCAGCTTAGTTCTGGGGGGTTGGACCGGGGAGCTGTTTTTT. Residues: CASSLVLGGWTGELFF.

Details on this clone: At one of its ends the junction is not consistent with the germline gene, which may arise from a read error. The chain uses TRBV20-1 and TRBJ1-5; the D gene is possibly TRBD1 (5 bases). From germline, CDR1 is DFQATT and CDR2 SNEGSKA (reference sequence). The CDR3 is made up of 14 amino acids. DNA for the CDR3: TGCAGTACGCTGGAGGACATTAGCAATGTGCCCCATCATTTT. Residues: CSTLEDISNVPHHF.